This T cell receptor (beta chain) came from a study of OX40 agonist ivuxolimab in advanced cancers. Overall study: Treatment of patients was with ivuxolimab, an agonistic anti-OX40 (CD134) antibody. Study-level results: With doses of 0.1-3.0 mg/kg, partial responders showed among the lowest clonal expansion. The CD4+ and CD8+ T cells in the blood had expanded clonally by week 6 at 0.1 to 3.0 mg/kg.

CDR1 and CDR2 from the germline V gene are MNHEY and SMNVEV (reference sequence). CDR3 length: 16 residues. Trimming cost V 5 bases and J 4 bases; bases outside gene matches: 9. Regarding this clone: Antigen specificity is unknown.

Produced via immunoSEQ multiplex PCR; TCRdb's table is partial and in-frame only. In the table there are around 13,000 clones, about 78% of which are singletons. It was autoimmune disease history or systemic immunosuppression that excluded patients. The V gene is TRBV27, the J gene TRBJ2-1; 9 bases map to TRBD2. The sequence was collected from an adult with an advanced solid tumor such as melanoma, head and neck, liver or kidney cancer. This material consisted of CD4+ or CD8+ T cells sorted from blood, taken in a trial of the OX40 agonist ivuxolimab. This chain's CDR3 is CASSRIAGDRYNEQFF. CDR3 bases: TGTGCCAGCAGTCGGATAGCGGGAGACCGTTACAATGAGCAGTTCTTC.